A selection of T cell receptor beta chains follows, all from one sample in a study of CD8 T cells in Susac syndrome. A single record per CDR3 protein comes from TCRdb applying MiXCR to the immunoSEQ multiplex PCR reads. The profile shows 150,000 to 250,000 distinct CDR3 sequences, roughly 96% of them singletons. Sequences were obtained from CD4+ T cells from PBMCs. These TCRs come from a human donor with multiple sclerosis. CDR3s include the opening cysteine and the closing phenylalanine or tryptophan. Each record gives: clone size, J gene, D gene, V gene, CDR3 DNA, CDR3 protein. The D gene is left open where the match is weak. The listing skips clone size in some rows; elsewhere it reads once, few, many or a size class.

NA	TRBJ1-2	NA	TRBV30	TGTGCTGGAGGGGCGGGCTATGGCTACACCTTC	CAGGAGYGYTF
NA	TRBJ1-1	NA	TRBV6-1	TGTGCCAGCAGTGAACAGAGGGGGAAAGCTTTCTTT	CASSEQRGKAFF
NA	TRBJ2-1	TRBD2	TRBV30	TGTGCCTGGAGCTCCTCAGGCGGGAGTGTGCAGTTCTTC	CAWSSSGGSVQFF
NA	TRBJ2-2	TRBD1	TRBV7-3	TGTGCCAGCAGCTGGACCGGGACAGATAACACCGGGGAGCTGTTTTTT	CASSWTGTDNTGELFF
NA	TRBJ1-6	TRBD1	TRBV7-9	TGTGCCAGCAGCAAGGACAGGGGGCTGTATAATTCACCCCTCCACTTT	CASSKDRGLYNSPLHF
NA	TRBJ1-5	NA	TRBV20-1	TGCAGTGCTAGTCGGCAGCCAACCTTCAATCAGCCCCAGCATTTT	CSASRQPTFNQPQHF
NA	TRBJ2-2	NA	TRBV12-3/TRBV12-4	TGTGCCAGCAGCCTTCTGAACACCGGGGAGCTGTTTTTT	CASSLLNTGELFF
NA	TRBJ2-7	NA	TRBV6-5	TGTGCCAGCGGGACTCAATACGAGCAGTACTTC	CASGTQYEQYF
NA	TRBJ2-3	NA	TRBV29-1	TGCAGCGTTCGAAGCGGTCGACCGGATACGCAGTATTTT	CSVRSGRPDTQYF
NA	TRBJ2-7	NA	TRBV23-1	TGCGCCAGCATTCAACCCTGGGCCGAAAAGGATGCCTACGAGCAGTACTTC	CASIQPWAEKDAYEQYF
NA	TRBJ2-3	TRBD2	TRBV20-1	TGCAGTGCTAGAGATAGCGGGGGGCGGGGAGATACGCAGTATTTT	CSARDSGGRGDTQYF
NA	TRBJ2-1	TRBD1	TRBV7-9	TGTGCCAGCAGCGCGCCGGGACAGGGCTACAATGAGCAGTTCTTC	CASSAPGQGYNEQFF
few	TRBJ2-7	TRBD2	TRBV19	TGTGCCAGTAGGTTGGCGGGAGGGGATTACGAGCAGTACTTC	CASRLAGGDYEQYF
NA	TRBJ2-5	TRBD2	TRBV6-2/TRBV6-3	TGTGCCAGCAGTTACTCGACTAGCGGGGCCCAAGAGACCCAGTACTTC	CASSYSTSGAQETQYF
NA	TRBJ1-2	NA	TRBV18	TGTGCCAGCTCACCACAGAGCTATGGCTACACCTTC	CASSPQSYGYTF
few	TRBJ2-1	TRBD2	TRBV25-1	TGTGCCAGCTCTACTAGCGGGCCTTACAATGAGCAGTTCTTC	CASSTSGPYNEQFF
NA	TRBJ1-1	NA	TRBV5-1	TGCGCCAGCAGCCCAATGGAGAACACTGAAGCTTTCTTT	CASSPMENTEAFF
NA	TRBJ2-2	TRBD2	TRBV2	TGTGCCAGCAGGGGGACTAGCACATTCACCGGGGAGCTGTTTTTT	CASRGTSTFTGELFF
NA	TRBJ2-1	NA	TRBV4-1	TGCGCCAGCAGCCAAGTAGGGGGTGGCAATGAGCAGTTCTTC	CASSQVGGGNEQFF
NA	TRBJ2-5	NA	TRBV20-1	TGCAGTGCTAGAGACCCAGCCGAGACCCAGTACTTC	CSARDPAETQYF
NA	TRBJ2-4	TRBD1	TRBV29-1	TGCAGCGCCGGGGGGACAGGGCACAAAAACATTCAGTACTTC	CSAGGTGHKNIQYF
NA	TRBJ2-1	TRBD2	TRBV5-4	TGTGCCAGCAGCCCTCGGGGGGGCAATGAGCAGTTCTTC	CASSPRGGNEQFF
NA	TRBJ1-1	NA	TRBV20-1	TGCAGTGCCCCTCTAGTCGGCACTGAAGCTTTCTTT	CSAPLVGTEAFF
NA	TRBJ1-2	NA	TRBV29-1	TGCAGCGTTGAACGGGGGAACCTGGATGGCTACACCTTC	CSVERGNLDGYTF
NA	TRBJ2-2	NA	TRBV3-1	TGTGCCAGCAGTCCATGGGGGACCGGGGAGCTGTTTTTT	CASSPWGTGELFF
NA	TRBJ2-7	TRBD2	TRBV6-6	TGTGCCAGCTCGGGGGGAAGGCCCGCCAGGGAGCAGTACTTC	CASSGGRPAREQYF
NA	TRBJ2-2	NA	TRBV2	TGTGCCAGCCTTTGGCAGGGAGTCACCGGGGAGCTGTTTTTT	CASLWQGVTGELFF
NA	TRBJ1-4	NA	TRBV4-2	TGTGCCAGCAGCCAAGGACGGGCATTAGAGGTGGTTAGTGAAAAACTGTTTTTT	CASSQGRALEVVSEKLFF
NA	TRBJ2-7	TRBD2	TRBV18	TGTGCCAGCTCACCACTAGCGGGAGGGGACTACGAGCAGTACTTC	CASSPLAGGDYEQYF
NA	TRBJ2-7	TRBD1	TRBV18	TGTGCCAGCTCGGCCGGGACAGGGCCCAACGAGCAGTACTTC	CASSAGTGPNEQYF
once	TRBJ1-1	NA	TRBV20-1	TGCAGTGCTCAGGATTACACTGAAGCTTTCTTT	CSAQDYTEAFF
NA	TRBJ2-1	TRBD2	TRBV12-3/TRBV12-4	TGTGCCAGCAACCGGACTAGCGGGGGGGCTTCCTACAATGAGCAGTTCTTC	CASNRTSGGASYNEQFF